The 26 T cell receptor beta chains presented below share a single source sample, sequenced in a study of T-cell reconstitution after alpha-beta-depleted transplantation in children. Unique molecular identifiers were incorporated when the TCRbeta library was constructed. TCRdb re-called the PCR reads through MiXCR, storing one row per CDR3 protein. The sample consists of about 170,000 distinct CDR3 sequences, around 10% of them appearing once. The sample consisted of PBMCs, taken before TCRalphabeta/CD19-depleted stem cell transplant. These TCRs come from a boy between 2 and 10 years old with acute myeloid leukemia, due to receive a stem cell transplant.

At least ten counts were recorded for this clonotype. The chain combines TRBV25-1 with TRBJ2-7, with D hard to call. In germline, CDR1 is MGHDK, CDR2 SYGVNS. With 4 bases removed from V and 5 bases from J, the gap between germline ends came to 6 bases. The CDR3 covers 11 residues. The chain's CDR3 is CASSVSHEQYF. The CDR3 region has the DNA TGTGCCAGCAGTGTATCCCACGAGCAGTACTTC.

This chain uses TRBV30 with TRBJ1-1, with D maybe TRBD1 (5 bases). With 4 bases removed from V and 1 base from J, the gap between germline ends came to 16 bases. The CDR3 loop spans 15 amino acids. Germline V gene data show CDR1 as GTSNPN and CDR2 as SVGIG (reference sequence). CDR3 bases: TGTGCCTGGACGGGGGTGTCGGCAGGGAACACTGAAGCTTTCTTT. It encodes CAWTGVSAGNTEAFF.

This clonotype was detected many times. This sequence joins TRBV25-1 and TRBJ2-6; D is undetermined. Germline V gene data show CDR1 as MGHDK and CDR2 as SYGVNS. The CDR3 length is 16 residues. Trimming shortened V by 5 bases and J by 2 bases, and 13 bases separated the two germline ends. The CDR3 DNA follows: TGTGCCAGCAGTCTCCAGTTTGGCCCTGGGGCCAACGTCCTGACTTTC. Residues: CASSLQFGPGANVLTF.

This clonotype was seen many times. The chain employs TRBV7-2 and TRBJ1-5; 8 bases fit TRBD1. J lost 6 bases, V lost 5 bases, and 6 bases had no gene match. The germline CDR1 and CDR2 sequences are SGHTA and FQGNSA. The CDR3 runs 14 residues. CDR3 coding DNA: TGTGCCAGCAGCAGAGACAGGGGCAGTCAGCCCCAGCATTTT. Its translation: CASSRDRGSQPQHF.

This clonotype was counted at least ten times. The chain carries TRBV11-2 and TRBJ2-1; 8 positions match TRBD2. The V gene's germline CDR1 is SGHAT and CDR2 FQNNGV. Trimming removed 5 bases from V and 6 bases from J; junction bases left unmatched: 12. The CDR3 is 16 amino acids. The chain's CDR3 is CASSDPATSAFNEQFF. Written as DNA, the CDR3 is TGTGCCAGCAGCGACCCCGCGACTAGCGCTTTCAATGAGCAGTTCTTC.

This clonotype was recorded many times. CDR3 amino acids: CATISARGYNEQFF. The CDR3 nucleotides read TGTGCCACCATTTCGGCGCGAGGGTACAATGAGCAGTTCTTC. The rearrangement links TRBV6-5 to TRBJ2-1; D may be TRBD2 (5 bases). Germline V gives CDR1 MNHEY, CDR2 SVGAGI. CDR3 length equals 14 residues. The V gene lost 10 bases and the J gene lost 4 bases, with 17 bases spanning the gap.

This clonotype was recorded many times. The rearrangement joins TRBV4-1 to TRBJ2-4; 9 bases line up with TRBD2. The CDR3 has 18 amino acids. In germline, CDR1 is MGHRA, CDR2 YSYEKL. The V gene end was trimmed by 0 bases and the J gene end by 0 bases; junction bases not matched to a gene: 6. Here the CDR3 DNA reads TGCGCCAGCAGCCAAGATGGGCTAGCGGGGCTAGCCAAAAACATTCAGTACTTC. Translation gives CASSQDGLAGLAKNIQYF.

This clonotype was recorded many times. V usage is TRBV6-5 and J usage is TRBJ2-1; 10 positions match TRBD2. The V gene end was trimmed by 8 bases and the J gene end by 8 bases; junction bases not matched to a gene: 12. The CDR3 has 15 residues. From germline, CDR1 is MNHEY and CDR2 SVGAGI. The CDR3 here is CASAVGLAGAHEQFF. The DNA of the CDR3 is TGTGCCAGCGCGGTTGGGCTAGCGGGAGCTCATGAGCAGTTCTTC.

This clonotype was seen ten or more times. The chain carries TRBV27 and TRBJ2-4, with D tentatively TRBD2 (5 bases). CDR1 and CDR2 from the germline V gene are MNHEY and SMNVEV (reference sequence). The length of the CDR3 is 15 residues. V was cut by 3 bases and J by 3 bases, with 12 bases left in between. CDR3 sequence (DNA): TGTGCCAGCAGTTTTGGGCTAGCTGGCAAAAACATTCAGTACTTC. Translation gives CASSFGLAGKNIQYF.

The sample holds many counts of this clonotype. The V gene is TRBV5-1, the J gene TRBJ2-3; 7 bases agree with TRBD2. J was trimmed by 2 bases and V by 2 bases; bases with no gene match: 8. Germline V gives CDR1 SGHRS, CDR2 YFSETQ. The CDR3 runs 16 residues. The CDR3 DNA reads as TGCGCCAGCAGCTTCCGGCTAGCGGACTACACAGATACGCAGTATTTT. Translation gives CASSFRLADYTDTQYF.

The sample holds many counts of this clonotype. The gene calls are TRBV20-1 and TRBJ1-3; D is unresolved. CDR3 length: 14 residues. CDR1 is DFQATT, CDR2 SNEGSKA, per germline (reference sequence). Trimming shortened V by 6 bases and J by 4 bases, and 16 bases separated the two germline ends. The CDR3 DNA is TGCAGTGCGTCAAATACACTCGTAGGAAACACCATATATTTT. Its protein product is CSASNTLVGNTIYF.

This clonotype was counted many times. The V call is TRBV29-1, the J call TRBJ1-5, with a weak D call TRBD1 (6 bases). The CDR3 is 13 residues long. CDR1 is SQVTM and CDR2 is ANQGSEA in the germline V gene. Trimming removed 4 bases from V and 6 bases from J, with 13 bases in between. CDR3 nucleotides: TGCAGCGTTGGGGGGGGCTATGGTCAGCCCCAGCATTTT. Its protein is CSVGGGYGQPQHF.

This clonotype has a count of ten or more. The chain employs TRBV28 and TRBJ1-1, with a tentative D call TRBD1 (5 bases). V was shortened by 7 bases and J by 3 bases, with 21 bases between the two germline ends. This CDR3 spans 16 amino acids. Germline V gene lookup returns CDR1 MDHEN and CDR2 SYDVKM. CDR3 sequence reads: CASTSLGQGIDTEAFF. The CDR3, as DNA: TGTGCCAGCACCTCATTAGGTCAGGGAATAGACACTGAAGCTTTCTTT. Complete variable domain (other parts from reference TRBV28 and TRBJ1-1): DVKVTQSSRYLVKRTGEKVFLECVQDMDHENMFWYRQDPGLGLRLIYFSYDVKMKEKGDIPEGYSVSREKKERFSLILESASTNQTSMYLCASTSLGQGIDTEAFFGQGTRLTVV.

In this sample, this clonotype turned up many times. The chain carries TRBV7-2 and TRBJ2-7; D unresolved. Per germline, CDR1 SGHTA and CDR2 FQGNSA. The length of the CDR3 is 13 residues. Trimming took off 1 base at V and 3 bases at J, with 7 bases between the two ends. This CDR3 reads CASSLGWHYEQYF. CDR3 sequence (DNA): TGTGCCAGCAGCTTAGGGTGGCACTACGAGCAGTACTTC.

This clonotype has at least ten counts. The gene calls are TRBV9 and TRBJ2-5; D perhaps matches TRBD2 (6 bases). CDR3 length: 16 residues. V shed 0 bases and J shed 5 bases, with 17 bases lying between them. CDR1 SGDLS and CDR2 YYNGEE come from the germline V gene. The CDR3 nucleotides are TGTGCCAGCAGCGTAGGCGGGGCCAACGTTTGGGAGACCCAGTACTTC. Protein sequence: CASSVGGANVWETQYF.

This clonotype was found many times. The chain joins TRBV12-3 or TRBV12-4 to TRBJ1-5, with no clear D. CDR3 length equals 15 residues. V lost 0 bases and J 3 bases, leaving 9 bases between the germline ends. The CDR3 protein is CASSLAGSANQPQHF. The CDR3 DNA follows: TGTGCCAGCAGTTTAGCGGGAAGTGCCAATCAGCCCCAGCATTTT.

This sequence joins TRBV20-1 and TRBJ1-3; D gene uncertain. The CDR3 is made up of 18 amino acids. Deletions cut 5 bases from V and 0 bases from J, with 23 bases between. Germline loops: CDR1 DFQATT, CDR2 SNEGSKA (reference sequence). The CDR3 coding sequence is TGCAGTGCTGGGCCGCTTCTAAAGGACGGGTACTCTGGAAACACCATATATTTT. Protein product: CSAGPLLKDGYSGNTIYF.

The chain has TRBV3-1 and TRBJ2-1; 9 nucleotides align to TRBD2. The CDR3 is 15 residues long. V gave up 11 bases and J gave up 8 bases; unmatched junction bases: 16. Germline assignment: CDR1 LGHDT and CDR2 YNNKEL (reference sequence). CDR3 DNA sequence: TGTGCCTCCACCAAAGGCCTAGCGGGATCCCATGAGCAGTTCTTC. Translating gives CASTKGLAGSHEQFF.

This clonotype has ten or more counts. The rearrangement links TRBV20-1 to TRBJ2-5, with 7 bases that match TRBD2. CDR1 and CDR2 from the germline V gene are DFQATT and SNEGSKA (reference sequence). This CDR3 spans 15 amino acids. V was pared by 6 bases and J by 3 bases, with 13 bases of the junction left unmatched. The CDR3 DNA reads TGCAGTGCCCGTGGGGCTAGCGGCAGCGAAGAGACCCAGTACTTC. Translating it yields CSARGASGSEETQYF.

This clonotype was counted many times. This sequence joins TRBV3-1 and TRBJ2-3; TRBD1 matches at 7 bases. Per germline, CDR1 LGHDT and CDR2 YNNKEL (reference sequence). Trimming took 3 bases from V and 0 from J; bases not matched to a gene: 6. This CDR3 comprises 16 residues. The CDR3 DNA sequence: TGTGCCAGCAGCCACGATGGGACAGAAAGCACAGATACGCAGTATTTT. It yields the protein CASSHDGTESTDTQYF.

This clonotype was seen at least ten times. The chain links TRBV20-1 to TRBJ1-6; D ambiguous. CDR1 and CDR2 from the germline V gene are DFQATT and SNEGSKA (reference sequence). Trimming removed 0 bases at V and 7 bases at J, with 7 bases between. The CDR3 has 13 residues. The CDR3 bases are TGCAGTGCTAGAGATACCGGCAATTCACCCCTCCACTTT. It codes for CSARDTGNSPLHF.

Details on this clonotype: A much bigger clone sits one base away, suggesting this may be a read error. The gene calls are TRBV20-1 and TRBJ2-7; D is unclear. CDR3 length: 16 amino acids. CDR1 and CDR2 (germline): DFQATT, SNEGSKA (reference sequence). CDR3 region: CCARDQGRFSSYEQYF. CDR3 bases: TGCTGTGCTAGAGACCAAGGACGGTTTAGCTCCTACGAGCAGTACTTC.

This clonotype was counted many times. The gene calls are TRBV6-1 and TRBJ1-2; D is unclear. Germline CDR1 is MNHNS and CDR2 is SASEGT. This CDR3 is built from 13 residues. Trimming left V 10 bases short and J 1 base short, with 13 bases between. In nucleotides, the CDR3 is TGTGCCACCCTCGGGCAGAATAACTATGGCTACACCTTC. Residues: CATLGQNNYGYTF.

This clonotype was counted between two and nine times. A much larger clonotype is one base distant, so this may be a read error. The rearrangement links TRBV6-2 or TRBV6-3 to TRBJ1-2, with a weak D call TRBD1 (5 bases). This CDR3 spans 15 amino acids. The V gene's germline CDR1 is MNHEY and CDR2 SVGEGT. The CDR3: CASSYGAALDYGDTF. CDR3 bases: TGTGCCAGCAGTTACGGGGCAGCTCTTGACTATGGCGACACCTTC.

The chain carries TRBV3-1 and TRBJ1-6, with a tentative D call TRBD1 (6 bases). V was clipped by 1 base and J by 5 bases, with 6 bases between them. This CDR3 contains 14 residues. Germline V CDR1 and CDR2: LGHDT, YNNKEL (reference sequence). The CDR3 region is CASSQAGDNSPLHF. The CDR3 region has the DNA TGTGCCAGCAGCCAAGCAGGGGATAATTCACCCCTCCACTTT.

This clonotype was counted at least ten times. This sequence joins TRBV27 and TRBJ1-5; D uncertain. V lost 2 bases to trimming and J lost 1 base, with 9 bases between them. The CDR3 is 15 residues long. Germline CDR1 reads MNHEY; CDR2 reads SMNVEV (reference sequence). The CDR3 DNA is TGTGCCAGCAGTTTAATGGCCGAAAGCAATCAGCCCCAGCATTTT. Protein product: CASSLMAESNQPQHF.